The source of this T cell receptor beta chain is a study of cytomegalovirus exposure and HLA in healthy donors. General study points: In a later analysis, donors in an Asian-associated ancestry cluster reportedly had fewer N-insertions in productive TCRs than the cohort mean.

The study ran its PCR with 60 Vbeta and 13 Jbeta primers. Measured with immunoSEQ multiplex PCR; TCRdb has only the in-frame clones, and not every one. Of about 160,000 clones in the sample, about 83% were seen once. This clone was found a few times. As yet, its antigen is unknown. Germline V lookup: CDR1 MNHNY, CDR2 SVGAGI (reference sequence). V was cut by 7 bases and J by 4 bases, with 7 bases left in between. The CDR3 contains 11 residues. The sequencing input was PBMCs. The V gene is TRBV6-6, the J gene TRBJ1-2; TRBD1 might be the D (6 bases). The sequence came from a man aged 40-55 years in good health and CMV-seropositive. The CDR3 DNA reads TGTGCCAGCACAGGGGCCTATGGCTACACCTTC. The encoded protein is CASTGAYGYTF.